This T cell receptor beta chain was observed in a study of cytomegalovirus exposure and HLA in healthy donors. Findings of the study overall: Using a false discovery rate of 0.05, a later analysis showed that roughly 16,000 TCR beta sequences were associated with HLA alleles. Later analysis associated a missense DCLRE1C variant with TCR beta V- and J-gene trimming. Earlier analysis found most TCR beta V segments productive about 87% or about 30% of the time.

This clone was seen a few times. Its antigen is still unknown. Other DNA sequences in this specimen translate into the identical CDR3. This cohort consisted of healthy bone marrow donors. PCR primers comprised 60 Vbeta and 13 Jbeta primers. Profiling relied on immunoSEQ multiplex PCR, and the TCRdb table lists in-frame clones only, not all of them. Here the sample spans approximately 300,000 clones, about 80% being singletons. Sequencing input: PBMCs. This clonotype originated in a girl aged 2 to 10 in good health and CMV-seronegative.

CDR3 amino acids: CASSFRGRGDNYGYTF. The DNA for the CDR3 is TGTGCCAGCAGCTTCAGGGGAAGAGGGGATAACTATGGCTACACCTTC. J is TRBJ1-2 and V is TRBV13, with D possibly matching TRBD1 (6 bases). Trimming took 3 bases from V and 1 from J, leaving 15 bases between them. CDR3 size: 16 residues. CDR1 and CDR2 from the germline V gene are PRHDT and FYEKMQ (reference sequence). The full variable domain, completed using reference TRBV13 and TRBJ1-2, is AAGVIQSPRHLIKEKRETATLKCYPIPRHDTVYWYQQGPGQDPQFLISFYEKMQSDKGSIPDRFSAQQFSDYHSELNMSSLELGDSALYFCASSFRGRGDNYGYTFGSGTRLTVV.